The sequence of this T cell receptor beta chain was determined in a study of cytomegalovirus exposure and HLA in healthy donors. With respect to this clone: Its antigen is as yet unknown.

The PCR contained 60 Vbeta and 13 Jbeta primers. The data were produced by immunoSEQ multiplex PCR, yet TCRdb's version contains in-frame clones alone and is incomplete. The table includes around 140,000 clones, approximately 84% detected once. Findings and limits, study-wide: An observed cluster of highly shared sequence variants was recorded as a likely sequencing artifact. Among immune exposure information, only CMV serostatus was available. A reported reduction in N-insertions relative to the approximately 690-donor mean was seen in an Asian-associated ancestry cluster in a later analysis.

The origin of this receptor is a woman in her 40s in good health and CMV-seronegative. Sequencing was carried out using PBMCs.

The CDR3: CASTPLAGVVEQYF. In DNA form, the CDR3 reads TGTGCCAGCACACCACTAGCGGGAGTAGTCGAGCAGTACTTC. The rearrangement links TRBV6-5 to TRBJ2-7; 11 bases agree with TRBD2. V shed 7 bases, J shed 6 bases, and the junction held 8 bases outside the gene matches. The CDR3 runs to 14 residues. The germline gives CDR1 MNHEY, CDR2 SVGAGI.